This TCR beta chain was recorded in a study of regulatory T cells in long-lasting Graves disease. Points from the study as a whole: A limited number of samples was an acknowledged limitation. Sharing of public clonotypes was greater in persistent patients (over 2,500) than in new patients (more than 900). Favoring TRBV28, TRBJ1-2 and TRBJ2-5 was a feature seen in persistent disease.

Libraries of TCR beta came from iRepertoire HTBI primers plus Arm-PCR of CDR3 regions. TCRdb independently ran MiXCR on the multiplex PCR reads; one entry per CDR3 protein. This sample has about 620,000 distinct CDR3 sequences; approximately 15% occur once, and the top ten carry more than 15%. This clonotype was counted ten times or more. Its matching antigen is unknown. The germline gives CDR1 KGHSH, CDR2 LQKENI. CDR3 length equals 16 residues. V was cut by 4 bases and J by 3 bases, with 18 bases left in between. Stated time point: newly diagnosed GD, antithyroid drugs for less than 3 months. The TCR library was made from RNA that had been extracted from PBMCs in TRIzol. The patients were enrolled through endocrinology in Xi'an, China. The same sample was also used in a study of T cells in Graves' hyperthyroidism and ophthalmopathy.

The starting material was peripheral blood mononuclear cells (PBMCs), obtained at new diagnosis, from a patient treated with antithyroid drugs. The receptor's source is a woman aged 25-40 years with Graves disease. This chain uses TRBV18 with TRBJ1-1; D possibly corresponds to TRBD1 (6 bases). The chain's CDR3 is CASSRLIGGADTEAFF. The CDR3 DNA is TGTGCCAGCTCACGCCTTATTGGGGGCGCGGACACTGAAGCTTTCTTT.